Below, 11 T cell receptor beta chains from the same sample are listed, as sequenced in a study of blood T cell repertoires in COVID-19 (TCRdb year 2020). Library creation used the immunoSEQ multiplex PCR assay. TCRdb re-hosts the immuneACCESS table, in-frame sequences only. Its copies lack some clones; in the studies checked, an unresolved V gene accounts for under half of them, and the cause for the rest is not known. The sample table lists hundreds of thousands of clones, roughly nine tenths of them with a count of one. Under 3.5% of the sample rests with the top ten. The sequencing sample was made of PBMCs or T cells enriched from blood (not recorded which). The receptors derive from a woman between 50 and 59 years old who had been exposed to COVID-19.

The chain links TRBV19 to TRBJ2-7, with a tentative D call TRBD2 (5 bases). V gave up 4 bases and J gave up 0 bases, with 10 bases separating them. CDR1 and CDR2 (germline): LNHDA, SQIVND (reference sequence). The CDR3 totals 14 residues. CDR3 loop: CASSTGLSSYEQYF. As DNA, the CDR3 is TGTGCCAGTAGTACCGGACTGAGCTCCTACGAGCAGTACTTC.

The rearrangement links TRBV4-1 to TRBJ1-1, with 8 bases lining up with TRBD1. The junction had 6 bases not matched to a gene; V was cut back by 8 bases and J by 4 bases. From germline, CDR1 is MGHRA and CDR2 YSYEKL. CDR3 length equals 13 residues. In DNA, the CDR3 is TGCGCCAGCCGTGGAACAGGGGGCACTGAAGCTTTCTTT. Translated, it gives CASRGTGGTEAFF.

V gene TRBV19 combines with J gene TRBJ2-7; TRBD2 matches 9 bases. Losses at the gene ends were 0 bases for V and 3 bases for J; bases not matched to a gene: 9. Germline V gene lookup returns CDR1 LNHDA and CDR2 SQIVND (reference sequence). CDR3 length: 17 residues. Here the CDR3 reads CASSIDTGTSGFYEQYF. CDR3 nucleotide sequence: TGTGCCAGTAGTATAGATACAGGCACTAGCGGGTTCTACGAGCAGTACTTC.

The rearrangement uses TRBV5-1 and TRBJ1-1; 10 bases agree with TRBD1. The CDR3 sequence is 13 residues long. J gave up 3 bases and V 9 bases, and 5 bases lay outside the gene matches. The germline CDR1 and CDR2 sequences are SGHRS and YFSETQ. The CDR3 loop is CATTGQGDTEAFF. In DNA, the CDR3 is TGCGCCACCACCGGACAGGGGGACACTGAAGCTTTCTTT.

CDR3 nucleotides: TGTGCCAGCAGTTACTCGGGGGGGACGGACATTCAGTACTTC. Its protein product is CASSYSGGTDIQYF. This chain joins TRBV6-5 and TRBJ2-4, with 7 bases matching TRBD2. Losses at the gene ends were 0 bases for V and 8 bases for J; bases not matched to a gene: 4. The germline V gene has CDR1 MNHEY and CDR2 SVGAGI. This CDR3 contains 14 residues.

The J gene is TRBJ2-7, the V gene TRBV4-1; 11 bases are a match to TRBD2. V trimming: 2 bases; J trimming: 4 bases; junction bases outside the gene matches: 10. The germline V gene encodes CDR1 MGHRA and CDR2 YSYEKL. The length of the CDR3 is 17 residues. CDR3 bases: TGCGCCAGCAGCCAACCTAGACTAGCGGGGACTTTATACGAGCAGTACTTC. Encoded protein: CASSQPRLAGTLYEQYF.

V and J are TRBV5-6 and TRBJ2-7, with 7 bases matching TRBD1. The germline V gene encodes CDR1 SGHDT and CDR2 YYEEEE. The CDR3 runs 14 residues. With V trimmed by 1 base and J by 2 bases, 3 bases remained unmatched. The CDR3 loop reads CASSLSGTAYEQYF. The CDR3 nucleotides read TGTGCCAGCAGCTTGTCAGGGACAGCCTACGAGCAGTACTTC.

This clone was observed once. CDR3 sequence: CASGKGASGNSPLHF. The CDR3 nucleotides read TGTGCCAGCGGAAAGGGGGCCAGCGGTAATTCACCCCTCCACTTT. This chain links TRBV6-5 with TRBJ1-6; 7 bases map to TRBD1. Germline V CDR1 and CDR2: MNHEY, SVGAGI. V gave up 8 bases and J gave up 6 bases; unmatched junction bases: 10. CDR3 length: 15 residues.

The CDR3 sequence: CASSEAIAGGAPPRYF. The CDR3 nucleotides read TGTGCCAGCAGTGAAGCGATTGCGGGGGGGGCCCCACCACGGTACTTC. V and J are TRBV2 and TRBJ2-5; 9 bases match TRBD2. J gave up 13 bases and V 0 bases, and 15 bases lay outside the gene matches. This CDR3 contains 16 residues. Germline CDR1 and CDR2: SNHLY and FYNNEI.

This sequence joins TRBV7-9 and TRBJ1-1, with a weak D call TRBD1 (6 bases). Trimming pared 5 bases from V and 5 bases from J, leaving 18 bases between. Germline V gene sequence: CDR1 SEHNR, CDR2 FQNEAQ (reference sequence). The CDR3 runs 15 residues. The CDR3 loop reads CASSKASGEGTEAFF. The CDR3 DNA sequence: TGTGCCAGCAGCAAAGCCTCAGGGGAGGGGACTGAAGCTTTCTTT.

The CDR3 DNA reads TGTGCCAGCAGCCCCGGACAGCCTACAGATACGCAGTATTTT. This translates into CASSPGQPTDTQYF. The chain links TRBV7-2 to TRBJ2-3, with TRBD1 as a possible D gene (6 bases). Trimming removed 5 bases from V and 3 bases from J, with 12 bases in between. Germline V gene lookup returns CDR1 SGHTA and CDR2 FQGNSA. The CDR3 runs to 14 residues. Using reference TRBV7-2 and TRBJ2-3 for the parts outside the CDR3, the full variable domain is GAGVSQSPSNKVTEKGKDVELRCDPISGHTALYWYRQSLGQGLEFLIYFQGNSAPDKSGLPSDRFSAERTGGSVSTLTIQRTQQEDSAVYLCASSPGQPTDTQYFGPGTRLTVL.